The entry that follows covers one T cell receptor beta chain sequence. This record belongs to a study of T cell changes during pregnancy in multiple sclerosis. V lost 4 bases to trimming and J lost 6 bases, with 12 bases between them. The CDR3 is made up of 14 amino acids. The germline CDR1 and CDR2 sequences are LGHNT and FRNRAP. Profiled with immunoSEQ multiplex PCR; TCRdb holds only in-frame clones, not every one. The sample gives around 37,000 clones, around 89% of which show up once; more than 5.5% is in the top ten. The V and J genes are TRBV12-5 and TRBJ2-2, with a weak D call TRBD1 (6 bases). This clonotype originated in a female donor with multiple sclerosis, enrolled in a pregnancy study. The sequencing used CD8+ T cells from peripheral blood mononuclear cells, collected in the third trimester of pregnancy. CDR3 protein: CASGSRQEPGELFF. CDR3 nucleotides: TGTGCTAGTGGTTCTCGACAGGAACCCGGGGAGCTGTTTTTT. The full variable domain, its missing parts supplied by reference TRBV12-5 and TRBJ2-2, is DARVTQTPRHKVTEMGQEVTMRCQPILGHNTVFWYRQTMMQGLELLAYFRNRAPLDDSGMPKDRFSAEMPDATLATLKIQPSEPRDSAVYFCASGSRQEPGELFFGEGSRLTVL.